A selection of T cell receptor beta chains follows, all from one sample in a study of long-term antiretroviral therapy in people with HIV. The assay was immunoSEQ multiplex PCR, and TCRdb's table has in-frame clones only and misses some. The sample records approximately 17,000 clones, about 80% being singletons. The sample in question was unsorted PBMCs, obtained 1.5 years before starting antiretroviral therapy. The source is a woman aged 50 to 60 with HIV. Both conserved end residues are part of each CDR3. Fields, in order: CDR3 protein, CDR3 DNA, J gene, D gene, V gene, clone size. D genes are given only for firm matches. Size is stated for part of the rows, as once, few or many counts, or as a class when the clone is expanded.

cdr3_aa: CASSVTTGGTEAFF
cdr3_nt: TGCGCCAGCAGCGTGACGACAGGGGGCACTGAAGCTTTCTTT
j_call: TRBJ1-1
d_call: TRBD1
v_call: TRBV5-1
clone_size: -

cdr3_aa: CASSSAGLQETQYF
cdr3_nt: TGTGCCAGCAGTTCGGCGGGCCTCCAAGAGACCCAGTACTTC
j_call: TRBJ2-5
d_call: -
v_call: TRBV6-5
clone_size: -

cdr3_aa: CASSEALLAGGGIANEQFF
cdr3_nt: TGTGCCAGCAGTGAAGCTCTGCTAGCGGGGGGGGGTATTGCCAATGAGCAGTTCTTC
j_call: TRBJ2-1
d_call: TRBD2
v_call: TRBV2
clone_size: -

cdr3_aa: CASSLAAVSGNTIYF
cdr3_nt: TGTGCCAGCAGCTTGGCGGCAGTCTCTGGAAACACCATATATTTT
j_call: TRBJ1-3
d_call: -
v_call: TRBV5-6
clone_size: -

cdr3_aa: CASSYNRDNSPLHF
cdr3_nt: TGTGCCAGCAGTTATAACAGGGATAATTCACCCCTCCACTTT
j_call: TRBJ1-6
d_call: -
v_call: TRBV6-5
clone_size: -

cdr3_aa: CSAAHREQFF
cdr3_nt: TGCAGTGCTGCTCACCGGGAGCAGTTCTTC
j_call: TRBJ2-1
d_call: -
v_call: TRBV20-1
clone_size: -

cdr3_aa: CASSYFTGGAGELFF
cdr3_nt: TGTGCCAGCAGTTACTTTACAGGGGGTGCCGGGGAGCTGTTTTTT
j_call: TRBJ2-2
d_call: TRBD1
v_call: TRBV6-5
clone_size: -

cdr3_aa: CSVAGVDGYTF
cdr3_nt: TGCAGCGTTGCGGGGGTTGATGGCTACACCTTC
j_call: TRBJ1-2
d_call: -
v_call: TRBV29-1
clone_size: few

cdr3_aa: CASSSYDGRSSYEQYF
cdr3_nt: TGTGCCAGCAGCTCCTATGACGGGAGAAGCTCCTACGAGCAGTACTTC
j_call: TRBJ2-7
d_call: -
v_call: TRBV5-6
clone_size: -

cdr3_aa: CASSISGNRLTGELFF
cdr3_nt: TGTGCCAGTAGTATATCGGGGAACCGTCTCACCGGGGAGCTGTTTTTT
j_call: TRBJ2-2
d_call: -
v_call: TRBV19
clone_size: -

cdr3_aa: CASRSSGPRRDTQYF
cdr3_nt: TGTGCCAGCAGATCCTCGGGACCCCGCAGGGATACGCAGTATTTT
j_call: TRBJ2-3
d_call: -
v_call: TRBV6-5
clone_size: -

cdr3_aa: CASSFGQLNEQFF
cdr3_nt: TGTGCCAGCAGCTTCGGACAGTTAAATGAGCAGTTCTTC
j_call: TRBJ2-1
d_call: -
v_call: TRBV5-6
clone_size: -

cdr3_aa: CASSWDQNTEAFF
cdr3_nt: TGTGCCAGTAGTTGGGACCAAAACACTGAAGCTTTCTTT
j_call: TRBJ1-1
d_call: -
v_call: TRBV19
clone_size: -

cdr3_aa: CASSVVPTGARGEQYF
cdr3_nt: TGTGCCAGCAGCGTAGTACCGACAGGGGCCCGGGGGGAGCAGTACTTC
j_call: TRBJ2-7
d_call: TRBD1
v_call: TRBV9
clone_size: -

cdr3_aa: CSVEDWDTGGGYGYTF
cdr3_nt: TGCAGCGTTGAAGATTGGGACACAGGAGGGGGATATGGCTACACCTTC
j_call: TRBJ1-2
d_call: -
v_call: TRBV29-1
clone_size: once

cdr3_aa: CASSLGVAGVTDTQYF
cdr3_nt: TGCGCCAGCAGCTTGGGTGTTGCAGGGGTCACAGATACGCAGTATTTT
j_call: TRBJ2-3
d_call: -
v_call: TRBV5-1
clone_size: once

cdr3_aa: CAWSADSLQPQHF
cdr3_nt: TGTGCCTGGAGTGCCGACAGCCTCCAGCCCCAGCATTTT
j_call: TRBJ1-5
d_call: -
v_call: TRBV30
clone_size: -

cdr3_aa: CASSYVRATDTQYF
cdr3_nt: TGTGCCAGCAGTTACGTCAGGGCCACAGATACGCAGTATTTT
j_call: TRBJ2-3
d_call: -
v_call: TRBV6-5
clone_size: -

cdr3_aa: CASSLAGQGAPEQYF
cdr3_nt: TGTGCCAGCAGTTTAGCGGGACAGGGGGCGCCCGAGCAGTACTTC
j_call: TRBJ2-7
d_call: TRBD1
v_call: TRBV27
clone_size: -

cdr3_aa: CASSDRTTNEKLFF
cdr3_nt: TGTGCCAGCAGTGACAGGACAACTAATGAAAAACTGTTTTTT
j_call: TRBJ1-4
d_call: -
v_call: TRBV2
clone_size: -

cdr3_aa: CASSEMVGWGSTDTQYF
cdr3_nt: TGTGCCAGCAGTGAAATGGTGGGGTGGGGCTCCACAGATACGCAGTATTTT
j_call: TRBJ2-3
d_call: -
v_call: TRBV6-1
clone_size: once

cdr3_aa: CAWSVWGQPQHF
cdr3_nt: TGTGCCTGGAGTGTATGGGGGCAGCCCCAGCATTTT
j_call: TRBJ1-5
d_call: -
v_call: TRBV30
clone_size: -

cdr3_aa: CASSVQSSSYNSPLHF
cdr3_nt: TGTGCCAGCAGCGTACAGTCGAGCTCCTATAATTCACCCCTCCACTTT
j_call: TRBJ1-6
d_call: -
v_call: TRBV9
clone_size: -